One and the same sample provided the 25 T cell receptor beta chains below, sequenced in a study of post-analysis software for immune sequencing data. Study results and limitations: The study found TRBV5-6, TRBV5-1 and TRBV20-1 among 5 or 6 TRBV segments more frequent in patients than controls.

Researchers reported that TCR beta cDNA libraries carried unique molecular identifiers. MiXCR, run by TCRdb on the PCR reads, gives a single entry per CDR3 protein. The sample includes about 430,000 distinct CDR3 sequences, approximately 42% of them seen just once. What these receptors recognize is not known. Sequencing used blood. These receptors originate from a girl aged 2-9 years with multiple sclerosis.

This clonotype was seen only once. The rearrangement links TRBV4-1 to TRBJ2-5; D perhaps matches TRBD2 (5 bases). The CDR3 is made up of 16 amino acids. Germline lookup yields CDR1 MGHRA and CDR2 YSYEKL. Trimming left V 0 bases short and J 5 bases short, with 16 bases between. The CDR3 is CASSQDRSSGLETQYF. The CDR3 coding sequence is TGCGCCAGCAGCCAAGATAGGTCATCGGGATTGGAGACCCAGTACTTC.

This clonotype was detected only once. This rearrangement joins TRBV5-1 to TRBJ2-3, with D unresolved. The V gene lost 4 bases and the J gene lost 4 bases, with 10 bases spanning the gap. The CDR3 is made up of 13 amino acids. The germline CDR1 and CDR2 sequences are SGHRS and YFSETQ. CDR3 sequence reads: CASSAGPADTQYF. The CDR3 DNA follows: TGCGCCAGCAGCGCCGGACCCGCAGATACGCAGTATTTT.

The chain is built from TRBV7-6 and TRBJ2-1, with 11 bases aligning to TRBD2. Trimming removed 7 bases from V and 6 bases from J; junction bases left unmatched: 8. This CDR3 region has 15 residues. The germline gives CDR1 SGHVS, CDR2 FNYEAQ. The CDR3 bases are TGTGCCAGCACCCCCATAGCGGGGGGGGGCAATGAGCAGTTCTTC. As protein: CASTPIAGGGNEQFF.

The table lists this clonotype with a few counts. The rearrangement uses TRBV20-1 and TRBJ1-2; 11 positions match TRBD1. Germline trimming cut 1 base from V and 4 bases from J; bases unmatched to any gene: 5. Germline CDR1 is DFQATT and CDR2 is SNEGSKA (reference sequence). The CDR3 loop spans 15 amino acids. The CDR3 region has the DNA TGCAGTGCTAGAGTAGACGGGACAGGGGGCTATGGCTACACCTTC. Translated: CSARVDGTGGYGYTF.

The chain uses TRBV5-1 and TRBJ2-1; 7 bases match TRBD1. CDR1 and CDR2 from the germline V gene are SGHRS and YFSETQ. This CDR3 is built from 16 residues. With 3 bases clipped from V and 3 bases from J, the junction kept 9 bases outside the gene matches. Here the CDR3 reads CASSSQGDRDYNEQFF. The CDR3 nucleotides are TGCGCCAGCAGCTCTCAAGGAGACAGGGACTACAATGAGCAGTTCTTC.

This clonotype was seen a few times. This chain joins TRBV6-1 and TRBJ2-1, with D maybe TRBD2 (5 bases). CDR1 and CDR2 from the germline V gene are MNHNS and SASEGT. The V end lost 7 bases, the J end lost 14 bases, and 18 bases lay between the germline ends. This CDR3 spans 12 amino acids. The CDR3 DNA reads TGTGCCAGCACATGGGCTAGCCAAGTGGAGTTCTTC. Translating it yields CASTWASQVEFF.

This clonotype was seen more than once but under ten times. The gene calls are TRBV5-1 and TRBJ2-1; TRBD2 might be the D (6 bases). V was cut by 4 bases and J by 7 bases, with 18 bases left in between. The germline CDR1 and CDR2 sequences are SGHRS and YFSETQ. This CDR3 comprises 15 residues. The CDR3 DNA is TGCGCCAGCAGCAGTGTGGACTCCGCGGGGAATGAGCAGTTCTTC. It is translated as CASSSVDSAGNEQFF. Full variable domain (outside the CDR3, taken from reference TRBV5-1 and TRBJ2-1): KAGVTQTPRYLIKTRGQQVTLSCSPISGHRSVSWYQQTPGQGLQFLFEYFSETQRNKGNFPGRFSGRQFSNSRSEMNVSTLELGDSALYLCASSSVDSAGNEQFFGPGTRLTVL.

This chain connects TRBV7-9 to TRBJ2-1; D is possibly TRBD1 (6 bases). The DNA end is a closer match to TRBJ2-7, so the J assignment may be wrong. Germline-derived CDR1 and CDR2 are SEHNR and FQNEAQ (reference sequence). CDR3 length: 15 residues. CDR3 nucleotides: TGTGCCAGCAGCTTATCCCGACAGGCAAAATACGAGCAGTACTTC. Its protein product is CASSLSRQAKYEQYF.

This chain links TRBV6-5 with TRBJ2-7, with D maybe TRBD1 (5 bases). This CDR3 has 14 amino acids. Germline V CDR1 and CDR2: MNHEY, SVGAGI. V was clipped by 0 bases and J by 1 base, with 7 bases between them. CDR3 sequence: CASSYSWTSYEQYF. The CDR3 DNA sequence: TGTGCCAGCAGTTACTCGTGGACATCCTACGAGCAGTACTTC.

The CDR3 spells CSAPPRQTNYGYTF. CDR3 bases: TGCAGTGCTCCTCCAAGACAGACTAACTATGGCTACACCTTC. The chain has TRBV20-1 and TRBJ1-2; D may be TRBD1 (5 bases). CDR1 DFQATT and CDR2 SNEGSKA come from the germline V gene (reference sequence). Trimming pared 5 bases from V and 0 bases from J, leaving 13 bases between. CDR3 length equals 14 residues.

The chain employs TRBV15 and TRBJ2-3; D is uncertain. V gave up 1 base and J gave up 5 bases, with 10 bases separating them. Germline V gene sequence: CDR1 LNHNV, CDR2 YYDKDF (reference sequence). CDR3 length: 14 amino acids. CDR3: CATSRAGRGDTQYF. Here the CDR3 DNA reads TGTGCCACCAGCAGAGCCGGACGAGGAGATACGCAGTATTTT.

This clonotype was detected a few times. The V gene is TRBV6-2 or TRBV6-3, the J gene TRBJ2-7; D might be TRBD2 (6 bases). The CDR3 has 15 residues. Germline CDR1 and CDR2: MNHEY and SVGEGT. Trimming removed 4 bases from V and 3 bases from J, with 16 bases in between. CDR3 loop: CASSSPREPLYEQYF. The CDR3 nucleotides read TGTGCCAGCAGTTCCCCCCGGGAGCCCCTCTACGAGCAGTACTTC.

The chain is built from TRBV6-6 and TRBJ1-5; TRBD1 is a possible D gene (5 bases). This CDR3 is 14 amino acids long. Germline loops: CDR1 MNHNY, CDR2 SVGAGI (reference sequence). V lost 6 bases and J 0 bases, leaving 9 bases between the germline ends. CDR3 amino acids: CASSSGHSNQPQHF. CDR3 coding DNA: TGTGCCAGCAGCTCTGGACATAGCAATCAGCCCCAGCATTTT.

The chain employs TRBV4-1 and TRBJ2-3, with 12 bases that match TRBD2. The CDR3 is 18 amino acids. Losses at the gene ends were 3 bases for V and 0 bases for J; bases not matched to a gene: 7. The germline V gene has CDR1 MGHRA and CDR2 YSYEKL. The CDR3 here is CASSHQLAGGTSTDTQYF. The CDR3 DNA sequence: TGCGCCAGCAGCCATCAGCTAGCGGGGGGGACTAGCACAGATACGCAGTATTTT.

The chain links TRBV7-8 to TRBJ2-7, with 9 bases that match TRBD2. The CDR3 consists of 16 residues. Trimming removed 1 base from V and 3 bases from J; junction bases left unmatched: 7. From germline, CDR1 is SGHVS and CDR2 FQNEAQ. CDR3 protein: CASSLGAGGPIYEQYF. For the CDR3, the DNA is TGTGCCAGCAGCTTAGGGGCGGGAGGGCCCATCTACGAGCAGTACTTC.

The V gene is TRBV24-1, the J gene TRBJ2-1; D might be TRBD1 (5 bases). CDR1 is KGHDR and CDR2 is SFDVKD in the germline V gene. The ends were cut back, 6 bases at V and 6 bases at J, with 17 bases in the middle. This CDR3 spans 15 amino acids. CDR3 coding DNA: TGTGCCACCAGTAGTCAGGGTTCGTTTCGCAATGAGCAGTTCTTC. Amino acids: CATSSQGSFRNEQFF.

This clonotype has ten or more counts. At one end, the junction sequence differs from germline, possibly due to a read error. The chain couples TRBV7-7 to TRBJ2-1; D possibly corresponds to TRBD2 (6 bases). Germline V gene sequence: CDR1 SSHAT, CDR2 FNYEAQ (reference sequence). The CDR3 spans 16 residues. This chain's CDR3 is CASSPSRLATYNEQFF. CDR3 sequence (DNA): TGTGCTAGCAGCCCAAGTCGGCTAGCGACTTACAATGAGCAGTTCTTC.

V is TRBV7-9 and J is TRBJ2-1, with D tentatively TRBD1 or TRBD2 (5 bases each). Germline V gene data show CDR1 as SEHNR and CDR2 as FQNEAQ (reference sequence). The CDR3 is 12 amino acids. V gave up 4 bases and J gave up 8 bases, with 9 bases separating them. The CDR3 here is CASSSQEDEQFF. In nucleotides, the CDR3 is TGTGCCAGCAGCTCACAGGAGGATGAGCAGTTCTTC.

V and J are TRBV4-3 and TRBJ2-7; D not certain. The germline CDR1 and CDR2 sequences are LGHNA and YSLEER. V was pared by 4 bases and J by 0 bases, with 16 bases between. The CDR3 contains 16 residues. This CDR3 reads CASSREGPRSSYEQYF. CDR3 nucleotides: TGCGCCAGCAGCCGAGAAGGTCCGCGAAGCTCCTACGAGCAGTACTTC.

Turning to this clonotype: The junction does not match germline at one end; this may be a read error. The J gene is TRBJ1-4, the V gene TRBV7-2; no definite D call. Germline V gene lookup returns CDR1 SGHTA and CDR2 FQGNSA. The CDR3 sequence is 11 residues long. CDR3 loop: CASSLHEKRFF. The CDR3 region has the DNA TGTGCCAGCAGCTTACATGAAAAACGGTTTTTT.

The J gene is TRBJ1-2, the V gene TRBV29-1; 7 nucleotides agree with TRBD1. From germline, CDR1 is SQVTM and CDR2 ANQGSEA. With V trimmed by 5 bases and J by 6 bases, 9 bases remained unmatched. The CDR3 spans 13 residues. Written as DNA, the CDR3 is TGCAGCGTTTCCGCTCAGGGGGTAAATGGCTACACCTTC. This sequence encodes CSVSAQGVNGYTF.

In its sample, this clonotype was seen a few times. This rearrangement joins TRBV7-9 to TRBJ2-3, with 13 bases identical to TRBD2. Germline V gives CDR1 SEHNR, CDR2 FQNEAQ (reference sequence). Unmatched junction bases numbered 12, after V lost 0 bases and J lost 9 bases. There are 18 residues in the CDR3. DNA for the CDR3: TGTGCCAGCAGCTTAGCAAGGACTAGCGGGGGCCACCGCACAACGCAGTATTTT. This translates into CASSLARTSGGHRTTQYF. Full variable domain (outside the CDR3, taken from reference TRBV7-9 and TRBJ2-3): DTGVSQNPRHKITKRGQNVTFRCDPISEHNRLYWYRQTLGQGPEFLTYFQNEAQLEKSRLLSDRFSAERPKGSFSTLEIQRTEQGDSAMYLCASSLARTSGGHRTTQYFGPGTRLTVL.

The rearrangement joins TRBV12-3 or TRBV12-4 to TRBJ2-4, with 9 bases lining up with TRBD2. Trimming took 5 bases from V and 13 from J; bases not matched to a gene: 15. There are 15 residues in the CDR3. CDR3 protein: CASSPGLAVEEEQYF. DNA of the CDR3: TGTGCCAGCAGTCCGGGACTAGCAGTCGAGGAGGAGCAGTACTTC.

This clonotype was detected ten times or more. The gene calls are TRBV11-2 and TRBJ2-5, with TRBD2 matching 8 bases. This CDR3 is 13 amino acids long. V lost 4 bases and J lost 5; bases outside the gene matches: 3. Germline-derived CDR1 and CDR2 are SGHAT and FQNNGV. Here the CDR3 reads CASSSGLAETQYF. The CDR3 DNA follows: TGTGCCAGCAGCTCCGGACTAGCCGAGACCCAGTACTTC.

The chain has TRBV7-8 and TRBJ1-5, with D tentatively TRBD1 (5 bases). Between the trimmed V and J ends, which lost 1 base and 5 bases, there was a span of 12 bases. Germline V gene lookup returns CDR1 SGHVS and CDR2 FQNEAQ. The CDR3 extends over 15 amino acids. The CDR3 sequence: CASSLVAGIDQPQHF. CDR3 in DNA: TGTGCCAGCAGCTTAGTAGCAGGGATCGATCAGCCCCAGCATTTT.